This is a list of T cell receptor beta chains from one sample in a study of T cells in Graves' hyperthyroidism and ophthalmopathy. TCRdb ran MiXCR on the multiplex PCR reads and lists one entry per CDR3 protein. The table records roughly 510,000 distinct CDR3 sequences, roughly 45% of them present only once. The sequenced sample was peripheral blood or thyroid tissue (not recorded which). The receptor set was obtained from an adult woman with Graves' disease, either hyperthyroidism or ophthalmopathy (not recorded which). The conserved cysteine and the conserved F or W are not part of the CDR3 here. Each record gives: V gene, CDR3 protein.

TRBV10-2	ASWGVGETQY
TRBV28	ASSPIGLAVETQY
TRBV12-3/TRBV12-4	ASSLRWASNTEAF
TRBV6-2/TRBV6-3	ASSSTGVISGNTIY
TRBV19	ASSIARYEQY
TRBV15	ATAWGPDEKLF
TRBV20-1	SASFDT
TRBV11-2	ASSLEWAGRETQY
TRBV6-6	ASRQGLHEQY
TRBV19	ASSTVLRDRNTEAF
TRBV2	ASTLGGLAETNTGELF
TRBV7-2	ASSFGTGGVGYT
TRBV15	ATSRDLEGGYGYT
TRBV5-1	ASSVGESPLH
TRBV29-1	SVANYNEQF
TRBV10-3	ATYRDYTGELF